Shown below are 17 T cell receptor beta chains from a single sample sequenced in a study of T cells in women clearing cervical HPV infection. The table came from immunoSEQ multiplex PCR; TCRdb's copy has only in-frame clones and leaves some out. The sample's table shows more than 40,000 clones. The material sequenced was blood buffy coat. These receptors all stem from a woman between 18 and 70 years old with a cervical HPV16 infection that either progressed to CIN3+ or cleared (not recorded which).

Concerning this clone itself: The read halts 3 residues ahead of the CDR3 end, with the missing end drawn from the germline J gene. The chain uses TRBV28 and TRBJ2-6; D may be TRBD1 (5 bases). Germline V gene lookup returns CDR1 MDHEN and CDR2 SYDVKM. There are 15 residues in the CDR3. Trimming took off 5 bases at V and 0 bases at J, with 8 bases between the two ends. The sequenced CDR3 bases are TGTGCCAGCAGTGGGGCCATCTCTGGGGCCAACGTC. It is translated as CASSGAISGANV. The CDR3 in full is CASSGAISGANVLTF.

Worth noting for this clone: The read falls 3 residues short of the CDR3 end, and the missing part is taken from the germline J gene. The chain joins TRBV19 to TRBJ1-2; D unresolved. The CDR3 consists of 14 residues. Germline assignment: CDR1 LNHDA and CDR2 SQIVND (reference sequence). CDR3 sequence: CASSIGLANNDYTF. The sequenced part of the CDR3 DNA is TGTGCCAGTAGTATCGGACTAGCGAACAATGAC.

A note on this clone: With the read ending 3 residues before the CDR3 end, the germline J gene is used to fill in that end. This chain connects TRBV10-2 to TRBJ2-1; D may be TRBD2 (6 bases). The CDR3 sequence is 14 residues long. The germline V gene encodes CDR1 WSHSY and CDR2 SAAADI. Trimming stripped 2 bases from V and 2 bases from J, with 7 bases between. CDR3 DNA, as far as it was read: TGCGCCAGCAGTGAGGGGGGGACCTACAATGAG. Translating gives CASSEGGTYNE. The complete CDR3 protein is CASSEGGTYNEQFF.

On this clone: The CDR3 end lies 3 residues beyond the end of the read and is filled in from the germline J gene. The rearrangement links TRBV5-4 to TRBJ2-7; TRBD2 is a possible D gene (6 bases). Germline CDR1 SGHNT, CDR2 YYREEE (reference sequence). Between the trimmed V and J ends, which lost 2 bases and 2 bases, there was a span of 8 bases. The CDR3 extends over 13 amino acids. CDR3 DNA (partial): TGTGCCAGCAGCTTTGGGGGGACCTACGAG. Translated, it gives CASSFGGTYE. The entire CDR3 is CASSFGGTYEQYF.

With regard to this clone: The observed sequence ends 3 residues before the CDR3 terminus, with the missing tail filled in from the germline J gene. This rearrangement joins TRBV12-3 or TRBV12-4 to TRBJ2-3; D assignment may be TRBD1 or TRBD2 (6 bases each). CDR3 length: 18 amino acids. Trimming took 5 bases from V and 5 from J, leaving 26 bases between them. CDR3 residues: CASSRTTYREAVGDTQYF. The DNA read from the CDR3 is TGTGCCAGCAGTCGAACTACATACAGGGAGGCTGTAGGAGATACG.

With regard to this clone: The sequence runs out 3 residues before the end of the CDR3; the remainder is reconstructed from the germline J gene. The chain uses TRBV5-1 and TRBJ1-6, with D possibly being TRBD1 (6 bases). V lost 2 bases and J lost 9, with 15 bases in between. Germline CDR1 SGHRS, CDR2 YFSETQ. The length of the CDR3 is 15 residues. The CDR3 loop reads CASSLAGEMRSPLHF. CDR3 bases read: TGCGCCAGCAGCTTAGCAGGGGAAATGCGTTCACCC.

To note about this clone: Read sequence stops 3 residues before the CDR3 end, and the germline J gene provides the missing end. The gene calls are TRBV7-9 and TRBJ2-7, with a tentative D call TRBD2 (6 bases). CDR1 SEHNR and CDR2 FQNEAQ come from the germline V gene (reference sequence). V lost 5 bases, J lost 3 bases, and 8 bases lay in between. CDR3 length: 12 residues. CDR3 loop: CASSTGGYEQYF. CDR3 DNA (partial): TGTGCCAGCAGCACCGGGGGCTACGAG.

As regards this clone: The read comes to an end 3 residues before the CDR3 does, leaving the germline J gene to fill in the end. The chain is built from TRBV10-3 and TRBJ2-2, with 9 bases identical to TRBD1. This CDR3 is 15 amino acids long. The germline CDR1 and CDR2 sequences are ENHRY and SYGVKD. The CDR3 DNA, read in part, is TGTGCCATCTCGACCGGGACAGGGACTAATTCACCG. This encodes CAISTGTGTNSP. Given in full, the CDR3 is CAISTGTGTNSPLFF.

Worth noting for this clone: The missing CDR3 end, 3 residues past where the read stops, is filled in from the germline J gene. The gene calls are TRBV19 and TRBJ1-2; D gene ambiguous. The CDR3 extends over 12 amino acids. Germline CDR1 LNHDA, CDR2 SQIVND (reference sequence). V was shortened by 3 bases and J by 5 bases, with 7 bases between the two germline ends. The CDR3 DNA, read in part, is TGTGCCAGTAGTATCCCAAATTATGGC. Translating it yields CASSIPNYG. The full CDR3 sequence reads CASSIPNYGYTF. The entire variable domain, with the rest obtained from reference TRBV19 and TRBJ1-2, is as follows: DGGITQSPKYLFRKEGQNVTLSCEQNLNHDAMYWYRQDPGQGLRLIYYSQIVNDFQKGDIAEGYSVSREKKESFPLTVTSAQKNPTAFYLCASSIPNYGYTFGSGTRLTVV.

Of note for this clone: The observed sequence ends 3 residues before the CDR3 terminus, with the missing tail filled in from the germline J gene. The chain is built from TRBV7-2 and TRBJ2-7; 7 positions match TRBD1. Germline values: CDR1 SGHTA, CDR2 FQGNSA. J was trimmed by 3 bases and V by 5 bases; bases with no gene match: 7. The CDR3 sequence is 14 residues long. This CDR3 reads CASSPYRGLYEQYF. The sequenced part of the CDR3 DNA is TGTGCCAGCAGCCCGTACAGGGGCCTCTACGAG.

As to this clone: The CDR3 is cut off 3 residues early in the read; its end comes from the germline J gene. This chain uses TRBV7-9 with TRBJ1-1; D remains ambiguous. Germline V CDR1 and CDR2: SEHNR, FQNEAQ (reference sequence). There are 12 residues in the CDR3. The V and J ends lost 7 bases and 4 bases respectively, with 10 bases between them. Incomplete CDR3 DNA: TGTGCCAGCACCCCTTTCCGCACTGAA. Translated, it gives CASTPFRTE. The full CDR3 protein is CASTPFRTEAFF.

The CDR3 spells CASSLRGGWGNTEAFF. CDR3 DNA, as far as it was read: TGCGCCAGCAGCTTGAGAGGGGGATGGGGGAACACTGAA. The chain joins TRBV5-1 to TRBJ1-1; weak D call: TRBD1 (6 bases). Read coverage stops 3 residues before the CDR3 terminus; the germline J gene supplies the remainder. The CDR3 spans 16 residues. V gave up 1 base and J gave up 1 base, with 14 bases separating them. The V gene's germline CDR1 is SGHRS and CDR2 YFSETQ. The whole variable domain, filled in from reference TRBV5-1 and TRBJ1-1, reads KAGVTQTPRYLIKTRGQQVTLSCSPISGHRSVSWYQQTPGQGLQFLFEYFSETQRNKGNFPGRFSGRQFSNSRSEMNVSTLELGDSALYLCASSLRGGWGNTEAFFGQGTRLTVV.

To note about this clone: Sequencing ends 3 residues short of the CDR3 end; the germline J gene provides the rest. The chain links TRBV19 to TRBJ2-3, with 7 nucleotides matching TRBD2. From germline, CDR1 is LNHDA and CDR2 SQIVND (reference sequence). The CDR3 runs to 16 residues. The ends lost 3 bases at V and 3 bases at J; junction bases unmatched: 9. The part of the CDR3 DNA that was read is TGTGCCAGTAGTATTGGCGGGGGAGCGGGGACAGATACG. Its protein product is CASSIGGGAGTDT. From start to end, the CDR3 is CASSIGGGAGTDTQYF.

The CDR3: CASSGGTGLHDYTF. The covered CDR3 bases are TGCGCCAGCAGCGGGGGGACAGGGTTACACGAC. This chain connects TRBV5-1 to TRBJ1-2; TRBD1 matches at 9 bases. The read falls 3 residues short of the CDR3 end, and the missing part is taken from the germline J gene. The CDR3 spans 14 residues. Germline V gene data show CDR1 as SGHRS and CDR2 as YFSETQ.

Notes on this clone: The observed sequence ends 3 residues before the CDR3 terminus, with the missing tail filled in from the germline J gene. This sequence joins TRBV7-2 and TRBJ2-1, with 11 nucleotides matching TRBD2. The CDR3 extends over 15 amino acids. Trimming took 5 bases from V and 7 from J; bases not matched to a gene: 7. From germline, CDR1 is SGHTA and CDR2 FQGNSA. The sequenced part of the CDR3 DNA is TGTGCCAGCAGCGAAGGGGGACTAGCGGTGAATGAG. Translation gives CASSEGGLAVNE. The complete CDR3 reads CASSEGGLAVNEQFF. Full variable domain (remainder filled in from reference TRBV7-2 and TRBJ2-1): GAGVSQSPSNKVTEKGKDVELRCDPISGHTALYWYRQSLGQGLEFLIYFQGNSAPDKSGLPSDRFSAERTGGSVSTLTIQRTQQEDSAVYLCASSEGGLAVNEQFFGPGTRLTVL.

On this clone itself: The DNA ends 3 residues before the CDR3 does, and the rest of the CDR3 is filled in from the germline J gene. The J gene is TRBJ2-7, the V gene TRBV7-6, with D perhaps TRBD2 (5 bases). This CDR3 is built from 15 residues. The V and J ends lost 4 bases and 3 bases respectively, with 16 bases between them. Germline V lookup: CDR1 SGHVS, CDR2 FNYEAQ. The part of the CDR3 DNA that was read is TGTGCCAGCAGCTCAGCCGATTCAGGAGGCTACGAG. This encodes CASSSADSGGYE. The CDR3 in full is CASSSADSGGYEQYF.

As regards this clone: Read coverage stops 3 residues before the CDR3 terminus; the germline J gene supplies the remainder. The chain recombines TRBV4-2 with TRBJ2-5; D is unresolved. Per germline, CDR1 LGHNA and CDR2 YNFKEQ. The CDR3 spans 16 residues. Trimming took 0 bases from V and 4 from J, leaving 15 bases between them. Incomplete CDR3 DNA: TGTGCCAGCAGCCAAGATCACAAGCGCCGCGGAGAGACC. It translates to CASSQDHKRRGET. The entire CDR3 sequence reads CASSQDHKRRGETQYF.